The 28 T cell receptor beta chains in this list originate from one sample, sequenced in a study of T cell responses to AZD1222 COVID-19 vaccine. The data were produced by immunoSEQ multiplex PCR, yet TCRdb's version contains in-frame clones alone and is incomplete. The sample lists around 99,000 clones, roughly nine tenths seen once, with 6% to 7% in the top ten. The source material was peripheral blood, sampled on day 0 of AZD1222 vaccination. The source is an adult in good health.

The chain couples TRBV18 to TRBJ2-3; D unresolved. Germline V lookup: CDR1 KGHSH, CDR2 LQKENI. This CDR3 is 11 amino acids long. V lost 5 bases, J lost 6 bases, and 6 bases lay in between. CDR3 protein: CASSGSDTQYF. The CDR3 DNA reads as TGTGCCAGCTCAGGCTCCGATACGCAGTATTTT.

The chain employs TRBV11-2 and TRBJ1-6; TRBD1 might be the D (5 bases). V lost 2 bases and J lost 7, with 9 bases in between. The CDR3 has 14 amino acids. The V gene's germline CDR1 is SGHAT and CDR2 FQNNGV. CDR3 DNA: TGTGCCAGCAGCTTACAAAACAGGAATTCACCCCTCCACTTT. Its translation: CASSLQNRNSPLHF.

This clone was seen only once. The V call is TRBV27, the J call TRBJ1-5, with a tentative D call TRBD1 (5 bases). The V and J ends lost 2 bases and 10 bases respectively, with 9 bases between them. This CDR3 comprises 12 residues. CDR1 and CDR2 from the germline V gene are MNHEY and SMNVEV (reference sequence). Here the CDR3 DNA reads TGTGCCAGCAGTTTACCGGGGCTCCCCCAGCATTTT. It is translated as CASSLPGLPQHF.

The genes are TRBV19 and TRBJ2-2, with a possible D match to TRBD2 (5 bases). This CDR3 has 14 residues. Looked up from germline, CDR1 is LNHDA and CDR2 is SQIVND (reference sequence). Deletions cut 4 bases from V and 10 bases from J, with 16 bases between. The CDR3 loop reads CASSNEGVIEELFF. The CDR3 bases are TGTGCCAGTAGTAATGAGGGAGTGATCGAGGAGCTGTTTTTT.

J is TRBJ2-2 and V is TRBV11-2; 9 bases are a match to TRBD2. The germline CDR1 and CDR2 sequences are SGHAT and FQNNGV. CDR3 length: 15 residues. Trimming took 3 bases from V and 5 from J; bases not matched to a gene: 4. The chain's CDR3 is CASSFSGRYTGELFF. In nucleotides, the CDR3 is TGTGCCAGCAGCTTCAGCGGGAGGTATACCGGGGAGCTGTTTTTT.

The V call is TRBV4-2, the J call TRBJ2-2; D assignment may be TRBD1 or TRBD2 (5 bases each). CDR3 length: 15 amino acids. Germline-derived CDR1 and CDR2 are LGHNA and YNFKEQ. The V and J ends lost 0 bases and 7 bases respectively, with 12 bases between them. The CDR3 protein is CASSQDHGADGELFF. The CDR3 DNA is TGTGCCAGCAGCCAAGATCACGGGGCCGACGGGGAGCTGTTTTTT.

The CDR3, as DNA: TGTGCCAGCAGTCCAAGGGCGGGGGGGTCTAATGAAAAACTGTTTTTT. It specifies CASSPRAGGSNEKLFF. The chain couples TRBV3-1 (or the pseudogene TRBV3-2) to TRBJ1-4; D is perhaps TRBD1 (5 bases). The CDR3 contains 16 residues. Trimming removed 6 bases from V and 3 bases from J, with 17 bases in between. CDR1 is LGHDT, CDR2 YNNKEL, per germline (reference sequence).

CDR3 in amino acids: CASTERADPGELFF. Here the CDR3 DNA reads TGTGCCAGCACCGAAAGGGCTGATCCCGGGGAGCTGTTTTTT. The chain uses TRBV2 and TRBJ2-2; D ambiguous. CDR1 is SNHLY and CDR2 is FYNNEI in the germline V gene. The CDR3 runs 14 residues. Trimming took 7 bases from V and 6 from J, leaving 15 bases between them.

This sequence joins TRBV12-5 and TRBJ1-5; a weak D match, TRBD1 (6 bases). The V end was cut by 7 bases, the J end by 7 bases, with 20 bases between. Germline V lookup: CDR1 LGHNT, CDR2 FRNRAP. The CDR3 covers 15 residues. The CDR3 sequence: CASARGRDTGQPQHF. In DNA form, the CDR3 reads TGTGCTAGTGCCCGGGGCAGGGACACTGGGCAGCCCCAGCATTTT.

The chain combines TRBV7-3 with TRBJ2-5; 7 bases are a match to TRBD2. The CDR3 is made up of 15 amino acids. With V trimmed by 0 bases and J by 2 bases, 3 bases remained unmatched. CDR1 is SGHTA, CDR2 FQGTGA, per germline. CDR3 coding DNA: TGTGCCAGCAGCTTAACGCCAGCGGGACAAGAGACCCAGTACTTC. Its protein is CASSLTPAGQETQYF.

The rearrangement joins TRBV30 to TRBJ2-3; the match to TRBD2 covers 8 bases. Trimming took 0 bases from V and 5 from J; bases not matched to a gene: 10. CDR1 and CDR2 from the germline V gene are GTSNPN and SVGIG (reference sequence). The length of the CDR3 is 16 residues. CDR3 DNA: TGTGCCTGGAGTGTTGGGACTAGGGGTAGAGGAGATACGCAGTATTTT. Protein product: CAWSVGTRGRGDTQYF.

The chain joins TRBV24-1 to TRBJ2-1; 8 nucleotides agree with TRBD2. The CDR3 contains 14 residues. The V gene end was trimmed by 5 bases and the J gene end by 7 bases; junction bases not matched to a gene: 6. CDR1 and CDR2 (germline): KGHDR, SFDVKD. CDR3: CATSARLAGNEQFF. DNA for the CDR3: TGTGCCACCAGTGCAAGGCTAGCGGGTAATGAGCAGTTCTTC.

The V and J genes are TRBV5-4 and TRBJ1-4, with TRBD1 identical over 8 bases. There are 15 residues in the CDR3. The germline V gene encodes CDR1 SGHNT and CDR2 YYREEE (reference sequence). V shed 5 bases and J 3 bases; nucleotides not matched to a gene: 6. CDR3 region: CASRPTGGPNEKLFF. CDR3 bases: TGTGCCAGCAGACCTACAGGGGGACCTAATGAAAAACTGTTTTTT.

The chain carries TRBV11-3 and TRBJ1-2, with TRBD1 identical over 9 bases. This CDR3 region has 16 residues. In germline, CDR1 is SGHNT, CDR2 YENEEA. After removal of 4 bases from V and 3 bases from J, the junction contained 9 bases not matched to a gene. DNA for the CDR3: TGTGCCAGCAGCTGGGAGGGGGACAGGGTGGACTATGGCTACACCTTC. Its protein product is CASSWEGDRVDYGYTF.

This clone was seen only once. The J gene is TRBJ1-6, the V gene TRBV7-9; 8 nucleotides agree with TRBD1. The CDR3 spans 16 residues. CDR1 and CDR2 from the germline V gene are SEHNR and FQNEAQ (reference sequence). After removal of 4 bases from V and 5 bases from J, the junction contained 7 bases not matched to a gene. The CDR3 DNA sequence: TGTGCCAGCAGCTCGCAGGGGGCGAAGAATAATTCACCCCTCCACTTT. Protein: CASSSQGAKNNSPLHF. Combining the CDR3 with reference TRBV7-9 and TRBJ1-6 gives the whole variable domain DTGVSQNPRHKITKRGQNVTFRCDPISEHNRLYWYRQTLGQGPEFLTYFQNEAQLEKSRLLSDRFSAERPKGSFSTLEIQRTEQGDSAMYLCASSSQGAKNNSPLHFGNGTRLTVT.

The chain recombines TRBV7-2 with TRBJ1-4; D may be TRBD1 (6 bases). The V gene's germline CDR1 is SGHTA and CDR2 FQGNSA. The CDR3 loop spans 15 amino acids. Trimming took 2 bases from V and 5 from J, leaving 12 bases between them. DNA of the CDR3: TGTGCCAGCAGCTTAAGGAGCCAGGGGAATGAAAAACTGTTTTTT. It codes for CASSLRSQGNEKLFF.

V gene TRBV4-3 combines with J gene TRBJ1-3, with 7 bases matching TRBD1. Germline V lookup: CDR1 LGHNA, CDR2 YSLEER. Trimming cost V 4 bases and J 2 bases; bases outside gene matches: 2. The CDR3 spans 14 residues. For the CDR3, the DNA is TGCGCCAGCAGCCCGACAGGGACTGGAAACACCATATATTTT. Protein sequence: CASSPTGTGNTIYF.

V and J are TRBV23-1 and TRBJ1-6; 8 bases agree with TRBD1. TRBV23-1 is annotated as an ORF whose role is uncertain. The CDR3 contains 14 residues. The junction had 10 bases not matched to a gene; V was cut back by 9 bases and J by 9 bases. CDR3 loop: CARTKGQGSSPLHF. DNA for the CDR3: TGCGCCAGAACAAAAGGACAGGGCAGTTCACCCCTCCACTTT.

The chain uses TRBV28 and TRBJ2-5; D is perhaps TRBD2 (6 bases). Germline V gene lookup returns CDR1 MDHEN and CDR2 SYDVKM. The V gene lost 6 bases and the J gene lost 10 bases, with 21 bases spanning the gap. The CDR3 loop spans 14 amino acids. CDR3 nucleotide sequence: TGTGCCAGCAGCCGCGGAGGGCCAGAATCGGTCCAGTACTTC. This sequence encodes CASSRGGPESVQYF.

The gene calls are TRBV7-2 and TRBJ2-2; D may match TRBD1 or TRBD2 (6 bases each). The germline V and J ends were trimmed by 5 bases and 5 bases, with 15 bases remaining between them. This CDR3 spans 15 amino acids. Germline CDR1 is SGHTA and CDR2 is FQGNSA. The CDR3 DNA follows: TGTGCCAGCAGCCCCCCGGGGGCGTGGACCGGGGAGCTGTTTTTT. Its translation: CASSPPGAWTGELFF.

V and J are TRBV19 and TRBJ2-2, with 12 positions matching TRBD1. V lost 5 bases to trimming and J lost 5 bases; unmatched junction nucleotides: 6. The CDR3 loop spans 16 amino acids. Germline CDR1 is LNHDA and CDR2 is SQIVND (reference sequence). The CDR3 protein is CASSGGQGAGTGELFF. CDR3 nucleotide sequence: TGTGCCAGTAGTGGGGGACAGGGGGCTGGAACCGGGGAGCTGTTTTTT.

The rearrangement joins TRBV3-1 (or the pseudogene TRBV3-2) to TRBJ1-2, with 9 bases lining up with TRBD1. Germline-derived CDR1 and CDR2 are LGHDT and YNNKEL (reference sequence). After removal of 3 bases from V and 8 bases from J, the junction contained 7 bases not matched to a gene. CDR3 length: 14 residues. The CDR3: CASSQAGTGNGYTF. The CDR3 bases are TGTGCCAGCAGCCAGGCCGGGACAGGGAACGGCTACACCTTC.

The rearrangement uses TRBV7-3 and TRBJ1-6; TRBD1 agrees at 10 bases. Trimming cost V 5 bases and J 9 bases; bases outside gene matches: 7. Germline V gives CDR1 SGHTA, CDR2 FQGTGA. This CDR3 has 15 residues. The CDR3 spells CASSNGDRGTSPLHF. CDR3 DNA: TGTGCCAGCAGCAACGGGGACAGGGGAACTTCACCCCTCCACTTT.

This chain joins TRBV7-2 and TRBJ1-2, with D possibly being TRBD1 (6 bases). CDR1 and CDR2 (germline): SGHTA, FQGNSA. This CDR3 is built from 13 residues. V lost 5 bases and J lost 4, with 11 bases in between. CDR3 amino acids: CASSHGTSYGYTF. As DNA, the CDR3 is TGTGCCAGCAGCCACGGGACAAGCTATGGCTACACCTTC.

As DNA, the CDR3 is TGCGCCAGCAGCCAATTACTGTGGACAGGGAGCAACTATGGCTACACCTTC. It yields the protein CASSQLLWTGSNYGYTF. The rearrangement uses TRBV4-1 and TRBJ1-2, with 8 positions matching TRBD1. Germline V CDR1 and CDR2: MGHRA, YSYEKL. V trimming: 2 bases; J trimming: 2 bases; junction bases outside the gene matches: 10. The CDR3 sequence is 17 residues long.

The chain employs TRBV5-1 and TRBJ1-3; TRBD1 aligns across 7 bases. Per the germline V gene, CDR1 is SGHRS and CDR2 is YFSETQ. V lost 4 bases and J lost 0; bases outside the gene matches: 4. This CDR3 is built from 15 residues. The CDR3: CASSAQGDSGNTIYF. The CDR3 bases are TGCGCCAGCAGCGCCCAGGGGGACTCTGGAAACACCATATATTTT.

This clone has just one count. J is TRBJ2-7 and V is TRBV6-5; the D gene is possibly TRBD1 (5 bases). V was shortened by 2 bases and J by 2 bases, with 13 bases between the two germline ends. CDR3 length: 15 residues. In germline, CDR1 is MNHEY, CDR2 SVGAGI. CDR3 in DNA: TGTGCCAGCAGTTACCTTAGGGGCCAGACCTACGAGCAGTACTTC. Its protein product is CASSYLRGQTYEQYF.

This rearrangement joins TRBV30 to TRBJ2-5; 7 positions match TRBD2. The germline gives CDR1 GTSNPN, CDR2 SVGIG (reference sequence). This CDR3 comprises 13 residues. The junction had 5 bases not matched to a gene; V was cut back by 2 bases and J by 5 bases. In nucleotides, the CDR3 is TGTGCCTGGAGTTTTCAGGGAGGGGAGACCCAGTACTTC. It encodes CAWSFQGGETQYF.